This T cell receptor beta chain stems from a study of blood T cells in healthy people across ages. A second PCR, run for about 6 to 11 cycles, used a sample-barcoded 5' primer plus a J-beta primer mix. In TCRdb, the 5' RACE reads were re-called with MiXCR into one record per CDR3 protein. In the table there are 750,000 to 950,000 distinct CDR3 sequences, 29% of which are singletons. The germline gives CDR1 SSHAT, CDR2 FNYEAQ (reference sequence). CDR3 length equals 13 residues. This clonotype was seen more than once but under ten times. One junction end does not reproduce the germline sequence, and a read error may be involved. The data also belong to a second study, concerning T cells of mothers and their children.

This clonotype originated in a woman between 40 and 55 years old in good health. The gene calls are TRBV7-7 and TRBJ2-1, with D tentatively TRBD2 (5 bases). Sequencing was performed on blood. CDR3 nucleotide sequence: TGTGCTAGCAGCTTAGCGTTCAACAATGAGCAGTTCTTC. Translating it yields CASSLAFNNEQFF.